This is a list of T cell receptor beta chains from one sample in a study of cytomegalovirus exposure and HLA in healthy donors. Sequencing was performed with immunoSEQ multiplex PCR; in TCRdb, only in-frame clones are kept and a portion is missing. The sample has roughly 130,000 clones, over 60% seen once. The specimen sequenced was PBMCs. Receptors originate from a man aged 40-50 years in good health and CMV-seronegative. CDR3s include the opening cysteine and the closing phenylalanine or tryptophan. Each record gives: J gene, D gene, clone size, V gene, CDR3 protein, CDR3 DNA. A D gene is named only where the DNA matches it firmly. Size tells how often a clone was seen (once, few, many) or the class of an expanded clone, and some rows leave it out.

j_call: TRBJ1-2
d_call: .
clone_size: .
v_call: TRBV2
cdr3_aa: CASSAGAGYGYTF
cdr3_nt: TGTGCCAGCAGTGCAGGGGCCGGCTATGGCTACACCTTC

j_call: TRBJ2-7
d_call: .
clone_size: .
v_call: TRBV11-2
cdr3_aa: CASRRLRERLNGTYEQYF
cdr3_nt: TGTGCCAGCAGACGCCTCCGAGAGAGGCTAAATGGAACCTACGAGCAGTACTTC

j_call: TRBJ2-1
d_call: .
clone_size: .
v_call: TRBV6-4
cdr3_aa: CASSDSPGDTNNEQFF
cdr3_nt: TGTGCCAGCAGTGACTCCCCGGGAGATACAAACAATGAGCAGTTCTTC

j_call: TRBJ1-1
d_call: .
clone_size: few
v_call: TRBV7-9
cdr3_aa: CSSSPSDRPYNTEAFF
cdr3_nt: TGTTCCAGCAGTCCCTCAGACAGGCCTTACAACACTGAAGCTTTCTTT

j_call: TRBJ1-1
d_call: .
clone_size: once
v_call: TRBV6-5
cdr3_aa: CASSYGRGPNTEAFF
cdr3_nt: TGTGCCAGCAGTTATGGGCGGGGTCCGAACACTGAAGCTTTCTTT

j_call: TRBJ1-2
d_call: TRBD1
clone_size: .
v_call: TRBV2
cdr3_aa: CASSDRTGLGGYTF
cdr3_nt: TGTGCCAGCAGTGATCGGACAGGGCTAGGGGGCTACACCTTC

j_call: TRBJ1-6
d_call: TRBD1
clone_size: .
v_call: TRBV11-2
cdr3_aa: CASSALGGGQGASPLHF
cdr3_nt: TGTGCCAGCAGCGCCCTAGGGGGGGGACAGGGGGCTTCACCCCTCCACTTT

j_call: TRBJ2-7
d_call: .
clone_size: few
v_call: TRBV25-1
cdr3_aa: CASRGGASHEQYF
cdr3_nt: TGTGCCAGCAGGGGCGGGGCGTCCCACGAGCAGTACTTC

j_call: TRBJ2-7
d_call: .
clone_size: .
v_call: TRBV4-1
cdr3_aa: CASSQAPVNYEQYF
cdr3_nt: TGCGCCAGCAGCCAAGCCCCGGTAAACTACGAGCAGTACTTC

j_call: TRBJ2-7
d_call: .
clone_size: few
v_call: TRBV27
cdr3_aa: CASSSSVEQYF
cdr3_nt: TGTGCCAGCAGTTCCTCGGTCGAGCAGTACTTC

j_call: TRBJ2-1
d_call: .
clone_size: .
v_call: TRBV28
cdr3_aa: CASREGLSEFF
cdr3_nt: TGTGCCAGCAGGGAAGGACTGTCCGAGTTCTTC

j_call: TRBJ1-2
d_call: .
clone_size: .
v_call: TRBV5-4
cdr3_aa: CASSLDGLPHYGYTF
cdr3_nt: TGTGCCAGCAGCTTGGATGGGCTACCTCACTATGGCTACACCTTC

j_call: TRBJ2-5
d_call: TRBD2
clone_size: .
v_call: TRBV11-2
cdr3_aa: CASSLTGGQETQYF
cdr3_nt: TGTGCCAGCAGCTTAACGGGGGGGCAAGAGACCCAGTACTTC

j_call: TRBJ1-4
d_call: .
clone_size: .
v_call: TRBV7-9
cdr3_aa: CSSSLLSAGLEEKLFF
cdr3_nt: TGTTCCAGCAGCTTATTGTCGGCGGGGCTTGAAGAAAAACTGTTTTTT

j_call: TRBJ2-3
d_call: .
clone_size: once
v_call: TRBV16
cdr3_aa: CASSPTGSSTDTQYF
cdr3_nt: TGTGCCAGCAGCCCAACAGGGTCCAGCACAGATACGCAGTATTTT

j_call: TRBJ2-7
d_call: TRBD2
clone_size: .
v_call: TRBV28
cdr3_aa: CASSEIRSSGALSSYEQYF
cdr3_nt: TGTGCCAGCAGTGAAATTAGGTCTAGCGGGGCTCTTAGCTCCTACGAGCAGTACTTC

j_call: TRBJ2-2
d_call: .
clone_size: .
v_call: TRBV11-3
cdr3_aa: CASSRTTTGELFF
cdr3_nt: TGTGCCAGCAGTCGGACAACTACCGGGGAGCTGTTTTTT

j_call: TRBJ1-1
d_call: TRBD1
clone_size: .
v_call: TRBV19
cdr3_aa: CASSIEHRGTEAFF
cdr3_nt: TGTGCCAGTAGTATAGAGCACAGGGGCACTGAAGCTTTCTTT

j_call: TRBJ2-5
d_call: .
clone_size: once
v_call: TRBV6-5
cdr3_aa: CASTRGETQYF
cdr3_nt: TGTGCCAGCACCAGGGGTGAGACCCAGTACTTC